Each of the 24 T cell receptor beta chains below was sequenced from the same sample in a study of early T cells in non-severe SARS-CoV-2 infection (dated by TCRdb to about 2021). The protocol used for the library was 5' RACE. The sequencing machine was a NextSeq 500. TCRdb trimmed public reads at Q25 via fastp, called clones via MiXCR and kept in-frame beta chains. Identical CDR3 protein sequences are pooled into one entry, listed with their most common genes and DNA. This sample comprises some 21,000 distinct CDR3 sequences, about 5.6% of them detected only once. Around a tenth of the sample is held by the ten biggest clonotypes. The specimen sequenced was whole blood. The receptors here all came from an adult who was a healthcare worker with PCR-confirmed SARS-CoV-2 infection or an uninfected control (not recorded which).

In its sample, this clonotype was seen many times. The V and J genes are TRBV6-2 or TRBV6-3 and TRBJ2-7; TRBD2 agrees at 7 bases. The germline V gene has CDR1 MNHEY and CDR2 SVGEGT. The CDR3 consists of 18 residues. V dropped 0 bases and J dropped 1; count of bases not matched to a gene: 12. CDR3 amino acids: CASSYSIFGLAESYEQYV. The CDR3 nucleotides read TGTGCCAGCAGTTACTCGATTTTCGGGCTAGCGGAATCCTACGAGCAGTACGTC.

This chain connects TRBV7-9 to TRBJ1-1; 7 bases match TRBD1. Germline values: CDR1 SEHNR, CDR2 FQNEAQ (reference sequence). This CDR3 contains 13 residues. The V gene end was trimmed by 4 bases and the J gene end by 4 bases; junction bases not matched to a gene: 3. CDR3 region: CASSSRQGTEAFF. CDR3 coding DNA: TGTGCCAGCAGCTCCCGACAGGGCACTGAAGCTTTCTTT.

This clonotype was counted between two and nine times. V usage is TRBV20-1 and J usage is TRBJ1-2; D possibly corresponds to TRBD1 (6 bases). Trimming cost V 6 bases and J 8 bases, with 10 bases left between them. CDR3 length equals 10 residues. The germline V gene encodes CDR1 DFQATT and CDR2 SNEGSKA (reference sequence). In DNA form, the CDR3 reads TGCAGTGCAAACAGGGACGGCTACACCTTC. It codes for CSANRDGYTF.

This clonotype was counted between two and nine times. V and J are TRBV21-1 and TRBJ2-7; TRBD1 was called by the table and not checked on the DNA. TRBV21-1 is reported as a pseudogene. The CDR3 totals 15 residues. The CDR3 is CASSPITGTSHEQYF. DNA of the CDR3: TGTGCCAGCAGCCCAATAACCGGGACATCCCACGAGCAGTACTTC.

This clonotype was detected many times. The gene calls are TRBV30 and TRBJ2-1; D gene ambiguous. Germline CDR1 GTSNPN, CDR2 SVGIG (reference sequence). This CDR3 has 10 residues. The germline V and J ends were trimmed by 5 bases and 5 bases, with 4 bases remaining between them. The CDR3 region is CAWGDNEQFF. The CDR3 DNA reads TGTGCCTGGGGAGACAATGAGCAGTTCTTC.

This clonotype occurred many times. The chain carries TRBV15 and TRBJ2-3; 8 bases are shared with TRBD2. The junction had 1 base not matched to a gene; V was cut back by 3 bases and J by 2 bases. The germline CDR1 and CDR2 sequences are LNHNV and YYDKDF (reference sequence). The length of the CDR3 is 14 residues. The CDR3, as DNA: TGTGCCACCAGCAGCGGGAGGGCCACAGATACGCAGTATTTT. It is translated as CATSSGRATDTQYF.

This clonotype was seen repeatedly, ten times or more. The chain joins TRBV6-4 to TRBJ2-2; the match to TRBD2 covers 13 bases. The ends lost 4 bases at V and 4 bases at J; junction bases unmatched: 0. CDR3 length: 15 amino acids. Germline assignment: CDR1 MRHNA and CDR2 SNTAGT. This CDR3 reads CASSGTSGSTGELFF. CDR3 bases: TGTGCCAGCAGTGGGACTAGCGGGAGCACCGGGGAGCTGTTTTTT.

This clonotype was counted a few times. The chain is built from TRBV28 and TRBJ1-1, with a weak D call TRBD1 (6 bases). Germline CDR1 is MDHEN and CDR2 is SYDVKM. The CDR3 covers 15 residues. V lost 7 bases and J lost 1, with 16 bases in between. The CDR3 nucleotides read TGTGCCAGCACCCAGCCGGGGGCCAAGAACACTGAAGCTTTCTTT. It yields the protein CASTQPGAKNTEAFF.

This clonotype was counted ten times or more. The CDR3 sequence is CAISHSTSSYEQYF. The DNA for the CDR3 is TGTGCCATCAGTCATTCGACTAGCTCCTACGAGCAGTACTTC. The chain uses TRBV10-3 and TRBJ2-7; maybe TRBD2 (6 bases). Per germline, CDR1 ENHRY and CDR2 SYGVKD. The ends were cut back, 5 bases at V and 0 bases at J, with 11 bases in the middle. The CDR3 covers 14 residues.

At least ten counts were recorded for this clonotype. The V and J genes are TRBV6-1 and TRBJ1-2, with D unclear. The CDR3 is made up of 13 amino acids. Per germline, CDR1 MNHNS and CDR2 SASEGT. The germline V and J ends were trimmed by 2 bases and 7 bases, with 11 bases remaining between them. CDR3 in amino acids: CASSELGISGYTF. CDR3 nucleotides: TGTGCCAGCAGTGAACTTGGTATCTCTGGCTACACCTTC.

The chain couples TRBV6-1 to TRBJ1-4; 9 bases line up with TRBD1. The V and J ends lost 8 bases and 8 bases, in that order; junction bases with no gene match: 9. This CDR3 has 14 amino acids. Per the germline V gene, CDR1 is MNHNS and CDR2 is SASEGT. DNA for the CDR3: TGTGCCAGCCAAGTGGGACAGGGAGGAGAAAAACTGTTTTTT. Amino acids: CASQVGQGGEKLFF.

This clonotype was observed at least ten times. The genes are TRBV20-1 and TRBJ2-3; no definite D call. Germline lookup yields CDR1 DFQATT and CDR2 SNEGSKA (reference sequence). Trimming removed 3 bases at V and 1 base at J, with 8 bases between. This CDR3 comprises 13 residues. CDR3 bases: TGCAGTGCTAGCTACGTGGGCACAGATACGCAGTATTTT. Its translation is CSASYVGTDTQYF.

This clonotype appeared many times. CDR3 DNA: TGTGCCAGCAGTACACAAACCGGGAACAGCCAGGGTCGGGTGCAGTTCTTC. This translates into CASSTQTGNSQGRVQFF. This chain uses TRBV27 with TRBJ2-1; D assignment may be TRBD1 or TRBD2 (5 bases each). CDR1 and CDR2 (germline): MNHEY, SMNVEV (reference sequence). Trimming removed 5 bases from V and 12 bases from J, with 29 bases in between. There are 17 residues in the CDR3.

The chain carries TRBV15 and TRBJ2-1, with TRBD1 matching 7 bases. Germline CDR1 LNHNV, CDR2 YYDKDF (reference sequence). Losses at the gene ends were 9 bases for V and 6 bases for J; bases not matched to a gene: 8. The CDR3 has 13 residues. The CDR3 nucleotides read TGTGCCACAAGGGACAGACCAAGCAATGAGCAGTTCTTC. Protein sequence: CATRDRPSNEQFF.

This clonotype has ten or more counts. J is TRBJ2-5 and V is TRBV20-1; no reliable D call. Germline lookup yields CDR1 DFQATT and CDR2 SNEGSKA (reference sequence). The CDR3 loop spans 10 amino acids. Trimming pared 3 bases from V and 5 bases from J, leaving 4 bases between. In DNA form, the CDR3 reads TGCAGTGCTAGCATCGAGACCCAGTACTTC. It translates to CSASIETQYF.

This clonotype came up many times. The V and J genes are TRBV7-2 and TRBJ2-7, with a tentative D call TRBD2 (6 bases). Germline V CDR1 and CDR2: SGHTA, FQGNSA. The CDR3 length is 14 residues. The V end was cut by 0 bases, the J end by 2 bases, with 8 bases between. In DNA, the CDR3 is TGTGCCAGCAGCTTAGCCGGGGGTACCTACGAGCAGTACTTC. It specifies CASSLAGGTYEQYF.

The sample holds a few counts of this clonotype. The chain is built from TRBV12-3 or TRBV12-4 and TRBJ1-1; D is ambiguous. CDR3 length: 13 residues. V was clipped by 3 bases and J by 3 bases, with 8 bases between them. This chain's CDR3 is CASSLWGDTEAFF. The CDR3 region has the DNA TGTGCCAGCAGTTTGTGGGGAGACACTGAAGCTTTCTTT.

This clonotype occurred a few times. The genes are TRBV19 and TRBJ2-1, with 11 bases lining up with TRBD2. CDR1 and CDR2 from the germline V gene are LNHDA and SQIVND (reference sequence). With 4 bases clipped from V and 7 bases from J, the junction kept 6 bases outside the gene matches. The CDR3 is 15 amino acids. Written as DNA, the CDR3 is TGTGCCAGTAGTACCGGGACTAGCGGTTGGAATGAGCAGTTCTTC. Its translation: CASSTGTSGWNEQFF.

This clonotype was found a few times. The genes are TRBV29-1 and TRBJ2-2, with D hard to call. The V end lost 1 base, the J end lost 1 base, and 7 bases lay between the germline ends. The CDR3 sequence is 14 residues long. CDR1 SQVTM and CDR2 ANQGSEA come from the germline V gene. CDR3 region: CSVEVPGNTGELFF. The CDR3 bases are TGCAGCGTTGAAGTCCCAGGGAACACCGGGGAGCTGTTTTTT.

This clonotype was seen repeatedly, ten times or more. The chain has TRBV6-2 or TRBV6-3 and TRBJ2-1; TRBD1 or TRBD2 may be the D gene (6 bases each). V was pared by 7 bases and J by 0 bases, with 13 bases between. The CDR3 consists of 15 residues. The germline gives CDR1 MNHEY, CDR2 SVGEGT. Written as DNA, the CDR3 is TGTGCCAGCACCAGAGGGGGGACCTCCTACAATGAGCAGTTCTTC. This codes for CASTRGGTSYNEQFF.

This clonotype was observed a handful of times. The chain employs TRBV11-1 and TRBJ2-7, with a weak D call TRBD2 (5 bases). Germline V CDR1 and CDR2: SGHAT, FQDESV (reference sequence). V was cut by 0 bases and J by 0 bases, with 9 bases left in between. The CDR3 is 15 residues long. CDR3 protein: CASSLAAESSYEQYV. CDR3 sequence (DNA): TGTGCCAGCAGCTTAGCAGCGGAGAGCTCCTACGAGCAGTACGTC.

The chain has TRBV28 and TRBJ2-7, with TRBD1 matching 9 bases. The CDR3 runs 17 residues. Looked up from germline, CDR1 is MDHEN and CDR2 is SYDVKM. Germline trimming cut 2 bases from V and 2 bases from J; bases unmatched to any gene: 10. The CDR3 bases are TGTGCCAGCAGTTTAGTCGCTACGGGACAGGGCACCTACGAGCAGTACTTC. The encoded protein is CASSLVATGQGTYEQYF. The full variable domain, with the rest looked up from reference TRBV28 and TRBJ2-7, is DVKVTQSSRYLVKRTGEKVFLECVQDMDHENMFWYRQDPGLGLRLIYFSYDVKMKEKGDIPEGYSVSREKKERFSLILESASTNQTSMYLCASSLVATGQGTYEQYFGPGTRLTVT.

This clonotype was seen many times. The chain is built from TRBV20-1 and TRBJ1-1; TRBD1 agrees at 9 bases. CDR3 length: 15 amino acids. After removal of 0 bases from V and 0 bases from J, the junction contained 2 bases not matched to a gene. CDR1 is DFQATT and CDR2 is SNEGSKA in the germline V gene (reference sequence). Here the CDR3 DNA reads TGCAGTGCTAGAGATCGGGACAGGGTGAACACTGAAGCTTTCTTT. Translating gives CSARDRDRVNTEAFF.

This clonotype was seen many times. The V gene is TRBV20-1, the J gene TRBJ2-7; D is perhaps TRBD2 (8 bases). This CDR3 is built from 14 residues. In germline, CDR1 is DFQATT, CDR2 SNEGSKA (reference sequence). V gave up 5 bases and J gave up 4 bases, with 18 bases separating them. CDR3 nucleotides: TGCAGTGCTCCAGGGGGAGCGGGGGTGTACGAGCAGTACTTC. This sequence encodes CSAPGGAGVYEQYF.